Below, one T cell receptor beta chain is given with its context. Sequencing used immunoSEQ multiplex PCR; TCRdb keeps in-frame clones, though not all of them. The table records 200,000 to 250,000 clones, 84% of them present only once. The record originates from a study of blood T cell repertoires in COVID-19. V lost 3 bases, J lost 0 bases, and 5 bases stayed unmatched. This CDR3 region has 15 residues. Germline lookup yields CDR1 LNHDA and CDR2 SQIVND (reference sequence). The material sequenced was peripheral blood. V is TRBV19 and J is TRBJ2-7, with TRBD1 matching over 7 bases. This receptor was taken from a man aged 45-60 years with acute or convalescent COVID-19. In DNA, the CDR3 is TGTGCCAGTAGTATCGGGCAGGGGGTCTCCTACGAGCAGTACTTC. Protein: CASSIGQGVSYEQYF.